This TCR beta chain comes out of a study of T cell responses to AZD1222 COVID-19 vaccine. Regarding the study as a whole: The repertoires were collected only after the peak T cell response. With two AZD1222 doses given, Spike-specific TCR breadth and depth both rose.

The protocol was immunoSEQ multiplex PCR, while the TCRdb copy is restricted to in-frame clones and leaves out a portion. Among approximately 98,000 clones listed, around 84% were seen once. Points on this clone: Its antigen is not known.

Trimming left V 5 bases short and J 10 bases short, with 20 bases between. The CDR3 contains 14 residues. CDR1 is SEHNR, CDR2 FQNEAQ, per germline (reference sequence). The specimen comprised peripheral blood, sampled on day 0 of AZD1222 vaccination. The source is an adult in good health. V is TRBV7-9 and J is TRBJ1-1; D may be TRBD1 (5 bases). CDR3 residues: CASSLVAARAGAFF. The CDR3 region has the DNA TGTGCCAGCAGCCTAGTAGCCGCCAGGGCGGGAGCTTTCTTT.